The following is a TCR beta chain sequence with its context. Its antigen is undetermined. TCRdb's copy holds only in-frame clones and misses some; the assay was immunoSEQ multiplex PCR. Here the sample spans around 120,000 clones, nearly 80% being singletons. This sample stems from a study of radiotherapy plus CTLA-4 blockade in lung cancer. Study details: There were objective responses in 15% to 20% of patients, and roughly 33% had disease control. The study, taken as a whole, reports: Early clonal dynamics of blood T cells, together with interferon-beta, were reported as the best response predictor. After radiotherapy and ipilimumab, tumor-derived clones expanded in peripheral blood.

Chemo-refractory metastatic non-small-cell lung cancer patients underwent focal radiation alongside CTLA-4 blockade with ipilimumab. Germline loops: CDR1 GTSNPN, CDR2 SVGIG (reference sequence). The CDR3 spans 14 residues. Trimming at V came to 0 bases and at J to 4 bases, leaving 4 bases not matched to a gene. The chain has TRBV30 and TRBJ1-2; 8 bases line up with TRBD1. The receptor was isolated from a human donor with non-small cell lung cancer who had a partial response to radiotherapy plus ipilimumab. Sequenced material: peripheral blood, taken from a patient treated with radiotherapy plus ipilimumab. In DNA, the CDR3 is TGTGCCTGGAGTGTGGCAGGGGGCCCCTATGGCTACACCTTC. As protein: CAWSVAGGPYGYTF.